Below are 23 T cell receptor beta chains sequenced from a single sample in a study of control samples from healthy donors and cancer patients. Assay used: immunoSEQ multiplex PCR; TCRdb lists only in-frame clones, some missing. The sample comprises fewer than 130,000 clones, more than 75% of which are singletons, and roughly 3.5% rests with the top ten. The sequenced sample was PBMCs. Receptor source: a woman in her sixties with lung cancer.

The chain uses TRBV3-1 (or the pseudogene TRBV3-2) and TRBJ2-7; TRBD2 matches 14 bases. CDR1 LGHDT and CDR2 YNNKEL come from the germline V gene (reference sequence). J gave up 7 bases and V 2 bases, and 4 bases lay outside the gene matches. The CDR3 consists of 15 residues. The CDR3 spells CASSQKGLAGEEQYF. CDR3 sequence (DNA): TGTGCCAGCAGCCAAAAGGGACTAGCGGGAGAAGAGCAGTACTTC.

This chain connects TRBV25-1 to TRBJ2-7, with unresolved D. The germline V and J ends were trimmed by 1 base and 2 bases, with 9 bases remaining between them. The germline V gene has CDR1 MGHDK and CDR2 SYGVNS. There are 14 residues in the CDR3. The CDR3 loop is CASSEFRAPYEQYF. In nucleotides, the CDR3 is TGTGCCAGCAGTGAATTTAGGGCTCCCTACGAGCAGTACTTC.

This chain joins TRBV18 and TRBJ2-5; unclear D gene. V was trimmed by 0 bases and J by 1 base, leaving 6 bases between them. Germline assignment: CDR1 KGHSH and CDR2 LQKENI. The CDR3 runs 14 residues. DNA of the CDR3: TGTGCCAGCTCACCACCTCTGAGCCAAGAGACCCAGTACTTC. Translation gives CASSPPLSQETQYF.

The gene calls are TRBV29-1 and TRBJ2-1; 12 nucleotides line up with TRBD2. The CDR3 has 15 residues. In germline, CDR1 is SQVTM, CDR2 ANQGSEA. The J segment lost 8 bases and the V segment lost 3 bases, leaving 8 bases of the junction unmatched. CDR3 residues: CSVDGTSGLGDEQFF. Here the CDR3 DNA reads TGCAGCGTTGACGGGACTAGCGGGTTAGGGGATGAGCAGTTCTTC.

The CDR3 region is CASSPSSGRATDTQYF. CDR3 coding DNA: TGTGCCAGCAGCCCCTCTAGCGGGAGGGCCACAGATACGCAGTATTTT. The chain carries TRBV7-9 and TRBJ2-3; 12 bases line up with TRBD2. V trimming: 5 bases; J trimming: 2 bases; junction bases outside the gene matches: 5. This CDR3 is 16 amino acids long. Germline V gene data show CDR1 as SEHNR and CDR2 as FQNEAQ (reference sequence).

The CDR3 sequence is CASSLDGSIFYEQYF. For the CDR3, the DNA is TGTGCCAGCAGCTTAGATGGCAGCATTTTCTACGAGCAGTACTTC. The rearrangement uses TRBV7-6 and TRBJ2-7; no reliable D call. V was shortened by 1 base and J by 3 bases, with 13 bases between the two germline ends. CDR3 length: 15 amino acids. Germline assignment: CDR1 SGHVS and CDR2 FNYEAQ.

This chain uses TRBV5-8 with TRBJ2-1; 9 bases match TRBD2. This CDR3 has 16 residues. Germline assignment: CDR1 SGHTS and CDR2 YDEGEE. V was pared by 4 bases and J by 4 bases, with 9 bases of the junction left unmatched. In DNA, the CDR3 is TGTGCCAGCAGCATTTGGAGCGGGAGGTATTACAATGAGCAGTTCTTC. It codes for CASSIWSGRYYNEQFF.

The chain couples TRBV2 to TRBJ2-1; D gene unclear. Germline V gene data show CDR1 as SNHLY and CDR2 as FYNNEI. The V gene lost 0 bases and the J gene lost 11 bases, with 5 bases spanning the gap. CDR3 length: 11 amino acids. This chain's CDR3 is CASSEALKQFF. DNA for the CDR3: TGTGCCAGCAGTGAAGCGCTTAAGCAGTTCTTC.

The genes are TRBV18 and TRBJ2-3, with 12 bases identical to TRBD2. Germline CDR1 is KGHSH and CDR2 is LQKENI. With V trimmed by 1 base and J by 0 bases, 2 bases remained unmatched. The CDR3 spans 17 residues. CDR3 residues: CASSPRTSGGSTDTQYF. The CDR3 DNA follows: TGTGCCAGCTCACCACGAACTAGCGGGGGGAGCACAGATACGCAGTATTTT.

In this sample, this clone turned up a few times. V gene TRBV7-6 combines with J gene TRBJ1-5; D ambiguous. V lost 0 bases and J 16 bases, leaving 19 bases between the germline ends. The CDR3 is made up of 14 amino acids. Per the germline V gene, CDR1 is SGHVS and CDR2 is FNYEAQ. The CDR3: CASSLATHTSELHF. CDR3 bases: TGTGCCAGCAGCTTAGCCACACACACTTCCGAATTACATTTT.

CDR3 residues: CASSFSGQGQETQYF. The CDR3 DNA sequence: TGTGCCAGCAGCTTCTCTGGACAGGGTCAAGAGACCCAGTACTTC. V usage is TRBV5-4 and J usage is TRBJ2-5; 8 nucleotides match TRBD1. With 2 bases clipped from V and 2 bases from J, the junction kept 5 bases outside the gene matches. CDR1 and CDR2 from the germline V gene are SGHNT and YYREEE (reference sequence). The CDR3 is 15 amino acids.

The gene calls are TRBV7-2 and TRBJ1-2; possibly TRBD1 for D (6 bases). Trimming stripped 1 base from V and 8 bases from J, with 11 bases between. Germline CDR1 and CDR2: SGHTA and FQGNSA. CDR3 length: 13 residues. The CDR3 region is CASSLDRDRGYTF. As DNA, the CDR3 is TGTGCCAGCAGCTTAGACAGGGATAGGGGCTACACCTTC.

V and J are TRBV11-2 and TRBJ2-7; no definite D call. CDR1 SGHAT and CDR2 FQNNGV come from the germline V gene. V was cut by 5 bases and J by 3 bases, with 8 bases left in between. The CDR3 is 12 residues long. As DNA, the CDR3 is TGTGCCAGCAGCGTCGATTACTACGAGCAGTACTTC. Its protein product is CASSVDYYEQYF.

The rearrangement uses TRBV7-3 and TRBJ2-7; 10 nucleotides agree with TRBD2. The CDR3 loop spans 15 amino acids. With 3 bases clipped from V and 4 bases from J, the junction kept 6 bases outside the gene matches. The germline CDR1 and CDR2 sequences are SGHTA and FQGTGA. CDR3 nucleotides: TGTGCCAGCAGCTTGCGAGCGGGGGGGCCTTACGAGCAGTACTTC. This translates into CASSLRAGGPYEQYF. Drawing the rest from reference TRBV7-3 and TRBJ2-7, the complete variable domain is GAGVSQTPSNKVTEKGKYVELRCDPISGHTALYWYRQSLGQGPEFLIYFQGTGAADDSGLPNDRFFAVRPEGSVSTLKIQRTERGDSAVYLCASSLRAGGPYEQYFGPGTRLTVT.

The V and J genes are TRBV4-2 and TRBJ2-7; D remains ambiguous. The CDR3 sequence is 14 residues long. CDR1 and CDR2 from the germline V gene are LGHNA and YNFKEQ. Deletions cut 0 bases from V and 3 bases from J, with 9 bases between. CDR3 nucleotide sequence: TGTGCCAGCAGCCAAGACCGGCTGAGCTACGAGCAGTACTTC. It yields the protein CASSQDRLSYEQYF.

About this clone itself: The same CDR3 can be traced to other DNA sequences in this sample. The chain joins TRBV12-3 or TRBV12-4 to TRBJ2-1; D is undetermined. V was cut by 0 bases and J by 6 bases, with 6 bases left in between. The CDR3 is 13 residues long. In DNA, the CDR3 is TGTGCCAGCAGTTTAGCGCCGGGCAATGAGCAGTTCTTC. Its translation: CASSLAPGNEQFF.

This clone occurred once. CDR3 sequence reads: CASSTFLPYEQYF. The CDR3 DNA reads as TGTGCCAGTAGTACCTTTCTTCCGTACGAGCAGTACTTC. The gene calls are TRBV19 and TRBJ2-7; the D is unclear. The V and J ends lost 4 bases and 4 bases respectively, with 11 bases between them. This CDR3 is 13 amino acids long. CDR1 and CDR2 (germline): LNHDA, SQIVND (reference sequence).

V usage is TRBV7-8 and J usage is TRBJ2-2; D may match TRBD1 or TRBD2 (6 bases each). The CDR3 is 16 amino acids. Between the trimmed V and J ends, which lost 1 base and 2 bases, there was a span of 11 bases. Germline assignment: CDR1 SGHVS and CDR2 FQNEAQ. Here the CDR3 reads CASSLDPGANTGELFF. CDR3 DNA sequence: TGTGCCAGCAGCTTAGATCCGGGGGCCAACACCGGGGAGCTGTTTTTT.

This chain joins TRBV5-1 and TRBJ2-3; D possibly corresponds to TRBD2 (6 bases). The CDR3 spans 15 residues. The germline V and J ends were trimmed by 3 bases and 2 bases, with 13 bases remaining between them. Germline CDR1 reads SGHRS; CDR2 reads YFSETQ. CDR3 loop: CASSSGTLSTDTQYF. In DNA form, the CDR3 reads TGCGCCAGCAGCTCTGGGACTCTCTCCACAGATACGCAGTATTTT.

This rearrangement joins TRBV6-6 to TRBJ1-2, with D possibly being TRBD1 (5 bases). V lost 4 bases and J lost 3, with 9 bases in between. This CDR3 is built from 13 residues. Germline assignment: CDR1 MNHNY and CDR2 SVGAGI (reference sequence). The CDR3 spells CASSSLTDYGYTF. CDR3 bases: TGTGCCAGCAGTTCGTTGACAGACTATGGCTACACCTTC.

V gene TRBV6-6 combines with J gene TRBJ1-4, with TRBD1 matching over 7 bases. Germline lookup yields CDR1 MNHNY and CDR2 SVGAGI (reference sequence). V lost 0 bases, J lost 8 bases, and 6 bases stayed unmatched. CDR3 length equals 15 residues. This CDR3 reads CASSYSRGQNEKLFF. CDR3 in DNA: TGTGCCAGCAGTTACTCTAGGGGGCAAAACGAAAAACTGTTTTTT.

The V gene is TRBV18, the J gene TRBJ2-5; D perhaps matches TRBD2 (6 bases). CDR1 and CDR2 from the germline V gene are KGHSH and LQKENI. The CDR3 spans 14 residues. V was pared by 2 bases and J by 2 bases, with 9 bases between. The CDR3 DNA is TGTGCCAGCTCACCAAGGAGGGGTCAAGAGACCCAGTACTTC. This codes for CASSPRRGQETQYF.

This rearrangement joins TRBV7-3 to TRBJ2-1, with 10 positions matching TRBD2. Losses at the gene ends were 5 bases for V and 6 bases for J; bases not matched to a gene: 10. CDR3 length: 16 residues. Germline V gene data show CDR1 as SGHTA and CDR2 as FQGTGA. The CDR3 nucleotides are TGTGCCAGCAGCCAAATAGCGGGAGGATTTGGCAATGAGCAGTTCTTC. It translates to CASSQIAGGFGNEQFF. The variable domain in full, with the rest retrieved from reference TRBV7-3 and TRBJ2-1, is GAGVSQTPSNKVTEKGKYVELRCDPISGHTALYWYRQSLGQGPEFLIYFQGTGAADDSGLPNDRFFAVRPEGSVSTLKIQRTERGDSAVYLCASSQIAGGFGNEQFFGPGTRLTVL.